The 30 T cell receptor beta chains in this list originate from one sample, sequenced in a study of post-analysis software for immune sequencing data. Study outcomes and limitations: The study found TRBV5-6, TRBV5-1 and TRBV20-1 among five TRBV segments more frequent in patients than controls.

The antigens of these receptors remain unknown. Sequencing libraries made from TCR beta cDNA carried unique molecular identifiers. Each CDR3 protein gets one entry after TCRdb re-called the PCR reads with MiXCR. Of about 770,000 distinct CDR3 sequences listed, roughly 50% were seen once; the top ten hold around 4.7%. The specimen sequenced was blood. The receptors were sampled from a girl aged 10 to 17 with multiple sclerosis.

The chain employs TRBV11-1 and TRBJ2-1, with 9 bases fitting TRBD2. CDR3 length: 15 amino acids. From germline, CDR1 is SGHAT and CDR2 FQDESV (reference sequence). The ends lost 0 bases at V and 4 bases at J; junction bases unmatched: 1. The CDR3 DNA is TGTGCCAGCAGCTTAGCCAGCGGGGGGTACAATGAGCAGTTCTTC. This gives the protein CASSLASGGYNEQFF.

The rearrangement joins TRBV20-1 to TRBJ1-1, with D possibly matching TRBD1 (6 bases). The CDR3 is 13 amino acids. V was shortened by 3 bases and J by 2 bases, with 10 bases between the two germline ends. Germline V gene data show CDR1 as DFQATT and CDR2 as SNEGSKA (reference sequence). Here the CDR3 DNA reads TGCAGTGCTAGTGAGGGGGGAAACACTGAAGCTTTCTTT. It encodes CSASEGGNTEAFF.

The chain links TRBV3-1 to TRBJ2-1; TRBD2 aligns across 10 bases. With 1 base clipped from V and 12 bases from J, the junction kept 9 bases outside the gene matches. Germline-derived CDR1 and CDR2 are LGHDT and YNNKEL (reference sequence). The CDR3 totals 15 residues. The CDR3 DNA reads as TGTGCCAGCAGCCAAGTAGGCCTAGCGGGAGTCGGGCAGTTCTTC. It yields the protein CASSQVGLAGVGQFF.

The V and J genes are TRBV5-1 and TRBJ2-5; D ambiguous. This CDR3 has 13 residues. V dropped 4 bases and J dropped 4 bases, with 11 bases sitting between them. CDR1 is SGHRS and CDR2 is YFSETQ in the germline V gene. CDR3 loop: CASSRDPLETQYF. The CDR3 nucleotides read TGCGCCAGCAGCCGAGACCCCTTAGAGACCCAGTACTTC.

A word on this clonotype: The junction departs from germline at one end; a sequencing error may be responsible. The genes are TRBV13 and TRBJ2-1; 11 nucleotides agree with TRBD2. The length of the CDR3 is 16 residues. Germline V gene sequence: CDR1 PRHDT, CDR2 FYEKMQ (reference sequence). CDR3 residues: CASSPGLAASYNGQFF. The CDR3 coding sequence is TGTGCCAGCAGTCCGGGACTAGCGGCGTCCTACAATGGGCAGTTCTTC.

The chain has TRBV7-8 and TRBJ2-1; tentative D call: TRBD1 (5 bases). CDR3 size: 13 residues. CDR1 is SGHVS and CDR2 is FQNEAQ in the germline V gene. V gave up 6 bases and J gave up 10 bases, with 16 bases separating them. The CDR3 nucleotides are TGTGCCAGCAGATTCAAAAACAACAGGGAGCAGTTCTTC. Residues: CASRFKNNREQFF.

V is TRBV20-1 and J is TRBJ2-7; 8 bases agree with TRBD2. Germline V gene lookup returns CDR1 DFQATT and CDR2 SNEGSKA (reference sequence). This CDR3 is built from 20 residues. With V trimmed by 1 base and J by 1 base, 21 bases remained unmatched. In DNA form, the CDR3 reads TGCAGTGCTAGAGGGAATGGGGTAGCGGGACCATTTAGATATTCCTACGAGCAGTACTTC. The encoded protein is CSARGNGVAGPFRYSYEQYF.

This clonotype was seen a handful of times. The V gene is TRBV5-6, the J gene TRBJ2-7; 9 bases fit TRBD1. CDR1 and CDR2 (germline): SGHDT, YYEEEE. The ends lost 2 bases at V and 7 bases at J; junction bases unmatched: 7. The CDR3 contains 14 residues. CDR3 loop: CASSFGTGLWEQYF. The CDR3 region has the DNA TGTGCCAGCAGCTTCGGGACAGGGCTTTGGGAGCAGTACTTC.

This chain links TRBV10-3 with TRBJ2-3; D is uncertain. This CDR3 is 12 amino acids long. The V gene lost 9 bases and the J gene lost 2 bases, with 9 bases spanning the gap. Germline V gene data show CDR1 as ENHRY and CDR2 as SYGVKD. CDR3 DNA: TGTGCCATTGGACGGACCACAGATACGCAGTATTTT. It codes for CAIGRTTDTQYF.

This clonotype has ten or more counts. The V gene is TRBV28, the J gene TRBJ2-4, with TRBD2 identical over 12 bases. Looked up from germline, CDR1 is MDHEN and CDR2 is SYDVKM. This CDR3 region has 15 residues. Trimming at V came to 4 bases and at J to 7 bases, leaving 5 bases not matched to a gene. The DNA of the CDR3 is TGTGCCAGCAGTTCACAACTAGCGGGAGGTAACATTCAGTACTTC. The encoded protein is CASSSQLAGGNIQYF.

Comments on this clonotype: One end of the junction is discordant with germline, which a read error may explain. This chain links TRBV24-1 with TRBJ2-1; the match to TRBD2 covers 15 bases. This CDR3 is 17 amino acids long. The germline gives CDR1 KGHDR, CDR2 SFDVKD. CDR3 region: CATSDSGLAGGNNVQFF. The CDR3 bases are TGTGCCACCAGTGACTCGGGACTAGCGGGAGGTAACAATGTGCAGTTCTTC.

The V and J genes are TRBV7-8 and TRBJ1-1; TRBD1 might be the D (6 bases). The germline V gene encodes CDR1 SGHVS and CDR2 FQNEAQ. The CDR3 consists of 14 residues. Trimming stripped 4 bases from V and 7 bases from J, with 16 bases between. The CDR3 spells CASSWGAGLGEAFF. The CDR3 nucleotides read TGTGCCAGCAGCTGGGGGGCAGGCCTGGGTGAAGCTTTCTTT.

J is TRBJ2-5 and V is TRBV15; D is unresolved. Germline lookup yields CDR1 LNHNV and CDR2 YYDKDF (reference sequence). Deletions cut 0 bases from V and 2 bases from J, with 4 bases between. The CDR3 has 13 amino acids. CDR3 in amino acids: CATSREAQETQYF. CDR3 sequence (DNA): TGTGCCACCAGCAGAGAAGCTCAAGAGACCCAGTACTTC.

The chain uses TRBV4-3 and TRBJ1-2; 8 bases line up with TRBD1. With 1 base clipped from V and 8 bases from J, the junction kept 9 bases outside the gene matches. This CDR3 has 15 residues. CDR1 and CDR2 (germline): LGHNA, YSLEER. CDR3 protein: CASSQGGQGNKGYTF. In nucleotides, the CDR3 is TGCGCCAGCAGCCAAGGCGGACAGGGAAATAAGGGCTACACCTTC.

This clonotype was observed a single time. Written as DNA, the CDR3 is TGCAGTGCTAGTTTTTACAGGGGAAAGACAGATACGCAGTATTTT. Protein: CSASFYRGKTDTQYF. The chain employs TRBV20-1 and TRBJ2-3, with 7 bases fitting TRBD1. V lost 3 bases, J lost 3 bases, and 9 bases stayed unmatched. This CDR3 spans 15 amino acids. CDR1 and CDR2 (germline): DFQATT, SNEGSKA (reference sequence).

CDR3 coding DNA: TGTGCCAGCAGCCCCCCCGCGGGGAGCTCCTACGAGCAGTACTTC. Translated, it gives CASSPPAGSSYEQYF. This chain links TRBV11-3 with TRBJ2-7; a possible D gene is TRBD2 (6 bases). The CDR3 totals 15 residues. The V gene's germline CDR1 is SGHNT and CDR2 YENEEA. V gave up 5 bases and J gave up 0 bases, with 14 bases separating them.

The V call is TRBV28, the J call TRBJ2-7, with D unclear. This CDR3 is 14 amino acids long. Trimming pared 6 bases from V and 3 bases from J, leaving 15 bases between. Germline V lookup: CDR1 MDHEN, CDR2 SYDVKM. As DNA, the CDR3 is TGTGCCAGCAGAAACTTGAGCACGTTCTACGAGCAGTACTTC. Protein sequence: CASRNLSTFYEQYF.

The genes are TRBV20-1 and TRBJ2-3, with 8 bases that match TRBD2. CDR1 is DFQATT and CDR2 is SNEGSKA in the germline V gene (reference sequence). This CDR3 comprises 15 residues. The trim removed 5 bases at V and 0 bases at J, leaving 7 bases unmatched. CDR3: CSACTTSASTDTQYF. In DNA, the CDR3 is TGCAGTGCTTGTACGACTAGCGCGAGCACAGATACGCAGTATTTT.

This rearrangement joins TRBV7-3 to TRBJ2-1; 12 bases are a match to TRBD2. The V gene's germline CDR1 is SGHTA and CDR2 FQGTGA. CDR3 length: 14 amino acids. The ends lost 3 bases at V and 8 bases at J; junction bases unmatched: 2. The CDR3 sequence is CASSLTSGSHEQFF. In nucleotides, the CDR3 is TGTGCCAGCAGCTTGACTAGCGGGAGCCATGAGCAGTTCTTC.

This chain uses TRBV20-1 with TRBJ2-7, with 8 bases lining up with TRBD2. The CDR3 loop spans 15 amino acids. J was trimmed by 7 bases and V by 1 base; bases with no gene match: 12. The V gene's germline CDR1 is DFQATT and CDR2 SNEGSKA (reference sequence). The chain's CDR3 is CSARGWGLDVGEQYF. The CDR3 DNA reads TGCAGTGCTAGAGGGTGGGGACTAGACGTTGGTGAGCAGTACTTC.

This clonotype came up a few times. The genes are TRBV5-5 and TRBJ1-2; D remains unclear. The V end lost 4 bases, the J end lost 8 bases, and 12 bases lay between the germline ends. The CDR3 loop spans 12 amino acids. The germline V gene encodes CDR1 SGHKS and CDR2 YYEKEE (reference sequence). CDR3 coding DNA: TGTGCCAGCAGCCCCCCGTCAGCCGGCTACACCTTC. It codes for CASSPPSAGYTF. The complete variable domain, with remaining parts taken from reference TRBV5-5 and TRBJ1-2, reads DAGVTQSPTHLIKTRGQQVTLRCSPISGHKSVSWYQQVLGQGPQFIFQYYEKEERGRGNFPDRFSARQFPNYSSELNVNALLLGDSALYLCASSPPSAGYTFGSGTRLTVV.

This clonotype came up a few times. V usage is TRBV10-3 and J usage is TRBJ2-7; a weak D match, TRBD1 (6 bases). Trimming shortened V by 5 bases and J by 4 bases, and 12 bases separated the two germline ends. Per the germline V gene, CDR1 is ENHRY and CDR2 is SYGVKD. The CDR3 totals 13 residues. The CDR3 region has the DNA TGTGCCATCAGTCAGGACAGAGTTTACGAGCAGTACTTC. The encoded protein is CAISQDRVYEQYF.

The J gene is TRBJ2-1, the V gene TRBV7-3, with TRBD2 matching 7 bases. The CDR3 totals 16 residues. The V gene's germline CDR1 is SGHTA and CDR2 FQGTGA. J lost 7 bases, V lost 3 bases, and 12 bases had no gene match. This chain's CDR3 is CASSFRQGGSGNEQFF. The CDR3 region has the DNA TGTGCCAGCAGCTTCCGCCAGGGAGGGTCCGGTAATGAGCAGTTCTTC.

Only a few counts were recorded for this clonotype. The chain carries TRBV12-3 or TRBV12-4 and TRBJ2-3, with D perhaps given as TRBD1 or TRBD2 (8 bases each). The CDR3 spans 16 residues. The ends were cut back, 5 bases at V and 3 bases at J, with 18 bases in the middle. The CDR3 region is CASSTGGLVETDTQYF. DNA for the CDR3: TGTGCCAGCAGTACAGGGGGACTAGTTGAGACAGATACGCAGTATTTT.

The chain uses TRBV6-6 and TRBJ1-5; no reliable D call. Germline CDR1 and CDR2: MNHNY and SVGAGI (reference sequence). Trimming stripped 2 bases from V and 3 bases from J, with 11 bases between. The CDR3 spans 15 residues. Written as DNA, the CDR3 is TGTGCCAGCAGTTACCTACGGCAGGACAATCAGCCCCAGCATTTT. It is translated as CASSYLRQDNQPQHF.

This rearrangement joins TRBV5-1 to TRBJ2-5; D is perhaps TRBD2 (6 bases). Between the trimmed V and J ends, which lost 0 bases and 5 bases, there was a span of 11 bases. This CDR3 has 14 amino acids. CDR1 SGHRS and CDR2 YFSETQ come from the germline V gene. The CDR3 DNA reads TGCGCCAGCAGCTTGGATACGGGAGACGAGACCCAGTACTTC. Its translation is CASSLDTGDETQYF.

The V and J genes are TRBV9 and TRBJ1-3; D is unresolved. V lost 3 bases, J lost 3 bases, and 1 base lay in between. CDR3 size: 11 residues. CDR1 SGDLS and CDR2 YYNGEE come from the germline V gene. The CDR3 DNA reads TGTGCCAGCAGCGATGGAAACACCATATATTTT. Protein product: CASSDGNTIYF.

About this clonotype: A much larger clonotype is one base distant, so this may be a read error. No conserved phenylalanine or tryptophan ends this CDR3, so it is likely a read error. The chain has TRBV6-2 or TRBV6-3 and TRBJ2-7, with D perhaps TRBD2 (5 bases). This CDR3 spans 14 amino acids. Germline assignment: CDR1 MNHEY and CDR2 SVGEGT. Between the trimmed V and J ends, which lost 6 bases and 5 bases, there was a span of 17 bases. DNA for the CDR3: TGTGCCAGCAGGATACGGGGAAGCGTGGACGAGCAGTACTTG. This gives the protein CASRIRGSVDEQYL.

This clonotype has a handful of counts. The genes are TRBV27 and TRBJ2-7, with 8 bases matching TRBD1. This CDR3 region has 14 residues. CDR1 and CDR2 from the germline V gene are MNHEY and SMNVEV (reference sequence). The V segment lost 2 bases and the J segment 6 bases; nucleotides outside the gene matches: 6. This CDR3 reads CASSLVQGASEQYF. CDR3 DNA sequence: TGTGCCAGCAGTTTAGTCCAGGGGGCGTCCGAGCAGTACTTC.

This clonotype was seen ten or more times. The chain links TRBV10-3 to TRBJ2-7; 10 nucleotides line up with TRBD2. This CDR3 contains 17 residues. From germline, CDR1 is ENHRY and CDR2 SYGVKD. The J segment lost 1 base and the V segment lost 2 bases, leaving 8 bases of the junction unmatched. CDR3 DNA: TGTGCCATCAGTGAGCCCACCAGCGGGAGGGTATCCTACGAGCAGTACTTC. The encoded protein is CAISEPTSGRVSYEQYF.